The rows below give T cell receptor beta chains drawn from one sample of a study of T cell responses to AZD1222 COVID-19 vaccine. Generated by immunoSEQ multiplex PCR, the TCRdb table keeps only in-frame clones and is missing some. The data contain around 87,000 clones, more than 75% of them seen just once; the ten biggest clones take up roughly a tenth. Sequences were derived from peripheral blood, sampled on day 0 of AZD1222 vaccination. These receptors all stem from an adult in good health. The CDR3 runs from the conserved cysteine through the conserved F or W. Fields, in order: J gene, clone size, V gene, CDR3 protein. A row's size may be missing; if present it is once, few, many or a size class.

TRBJ2-1	-	TRBV28	CASSLYGGVHQFF
TRBJ2-7	-	TRBV6-6	CASSVGPGVAYEQYF
TRBJ2-1	once	TRBV3-1/TRBV3-2	CASSQEGSGSHNEQFF
TRBJ2-1	once	TRBV6-6	CASSPDVAGVYEQFF
TRBJ2-7	-	TRBV3-1/TRBV3-2	CASSRGLAGGPVEQYF
TRBJ2-1	once	TRBV30	CAWSRGGGAEQFF
TRBJ1-4	-	TRBV3-1/TRBV3-2	CASSQRDRGNEKLFF
TRBJ1-2	-	TRBV5-4	CASSPDNYGYTF
TRBJ2-2	-	TRBV6-5	CASRREGTGELFF
TRBJ1-2	medium-sized	TRBV29-1	CSVDGTNRGDGYTF
TRBJ2-3	-	TRBV29-1	CSVELAPAGDTQYF
TRBJ2-2	-	TRBV19	CAVQGANTGELFF
TRBJ1-1	-	TRBV11-2	CASSLLIGTGDTEAFF
TRBJ2-1	once	TRBV3-1/TRBV3-2	CASSPETRSIDEQFF
TRBJ2-7	-	TRBV5-4	CASSLDGGGLYEQYF
TRBJ2-2	once	TRBV7-6	CASSPVGGFQGGTGELFF
TRBJ1-4	-	TRBV25-1	CASSAGTGRYEKLFF
TRBJ2-5	-	TRBV5-1	CASSRSQGLAGETQYF
TRBJ2-5	-	TRBV16	CASSQERETQYF
TRBJ2-7	-	TRBV3-1/TRBV3-2	CASSQEASSGMSSYEQYF
TRBJ2-7	-	TRBV11-2	CASSLDMLEGGSEQYF
TRBJ2-2	-	TRBV7-2	CASSWNGGDTGELFF
TRBJ1-1	-	TRBV10-1	CASSSSGEDTEAFF
TRBJ1-5	-	TRBV6-5	CASSPGVGDQPQHF
TRBJ1-5	-	TRBV12-5	CASGKGDITSNQPQHF
TRBJ1-3	-	TRBV3-1/TRBV3-2	CASSFGQSGNTIYF
TRBJ1-2	-	TRBV2	CASSDQAGVWRGYTF
TRBJ1-5	-	TRBV7-2	CASSLALGEDQPQHF
TRBJ2-1	-	TRBV28	CASRSSDSGKSSYNEQFF
TRBJ2-7	-	TRBV30	CAWSVSGAGEQYF
TRBJ2-7	-	TRBV6-5	CASSYGRVPYEQYF